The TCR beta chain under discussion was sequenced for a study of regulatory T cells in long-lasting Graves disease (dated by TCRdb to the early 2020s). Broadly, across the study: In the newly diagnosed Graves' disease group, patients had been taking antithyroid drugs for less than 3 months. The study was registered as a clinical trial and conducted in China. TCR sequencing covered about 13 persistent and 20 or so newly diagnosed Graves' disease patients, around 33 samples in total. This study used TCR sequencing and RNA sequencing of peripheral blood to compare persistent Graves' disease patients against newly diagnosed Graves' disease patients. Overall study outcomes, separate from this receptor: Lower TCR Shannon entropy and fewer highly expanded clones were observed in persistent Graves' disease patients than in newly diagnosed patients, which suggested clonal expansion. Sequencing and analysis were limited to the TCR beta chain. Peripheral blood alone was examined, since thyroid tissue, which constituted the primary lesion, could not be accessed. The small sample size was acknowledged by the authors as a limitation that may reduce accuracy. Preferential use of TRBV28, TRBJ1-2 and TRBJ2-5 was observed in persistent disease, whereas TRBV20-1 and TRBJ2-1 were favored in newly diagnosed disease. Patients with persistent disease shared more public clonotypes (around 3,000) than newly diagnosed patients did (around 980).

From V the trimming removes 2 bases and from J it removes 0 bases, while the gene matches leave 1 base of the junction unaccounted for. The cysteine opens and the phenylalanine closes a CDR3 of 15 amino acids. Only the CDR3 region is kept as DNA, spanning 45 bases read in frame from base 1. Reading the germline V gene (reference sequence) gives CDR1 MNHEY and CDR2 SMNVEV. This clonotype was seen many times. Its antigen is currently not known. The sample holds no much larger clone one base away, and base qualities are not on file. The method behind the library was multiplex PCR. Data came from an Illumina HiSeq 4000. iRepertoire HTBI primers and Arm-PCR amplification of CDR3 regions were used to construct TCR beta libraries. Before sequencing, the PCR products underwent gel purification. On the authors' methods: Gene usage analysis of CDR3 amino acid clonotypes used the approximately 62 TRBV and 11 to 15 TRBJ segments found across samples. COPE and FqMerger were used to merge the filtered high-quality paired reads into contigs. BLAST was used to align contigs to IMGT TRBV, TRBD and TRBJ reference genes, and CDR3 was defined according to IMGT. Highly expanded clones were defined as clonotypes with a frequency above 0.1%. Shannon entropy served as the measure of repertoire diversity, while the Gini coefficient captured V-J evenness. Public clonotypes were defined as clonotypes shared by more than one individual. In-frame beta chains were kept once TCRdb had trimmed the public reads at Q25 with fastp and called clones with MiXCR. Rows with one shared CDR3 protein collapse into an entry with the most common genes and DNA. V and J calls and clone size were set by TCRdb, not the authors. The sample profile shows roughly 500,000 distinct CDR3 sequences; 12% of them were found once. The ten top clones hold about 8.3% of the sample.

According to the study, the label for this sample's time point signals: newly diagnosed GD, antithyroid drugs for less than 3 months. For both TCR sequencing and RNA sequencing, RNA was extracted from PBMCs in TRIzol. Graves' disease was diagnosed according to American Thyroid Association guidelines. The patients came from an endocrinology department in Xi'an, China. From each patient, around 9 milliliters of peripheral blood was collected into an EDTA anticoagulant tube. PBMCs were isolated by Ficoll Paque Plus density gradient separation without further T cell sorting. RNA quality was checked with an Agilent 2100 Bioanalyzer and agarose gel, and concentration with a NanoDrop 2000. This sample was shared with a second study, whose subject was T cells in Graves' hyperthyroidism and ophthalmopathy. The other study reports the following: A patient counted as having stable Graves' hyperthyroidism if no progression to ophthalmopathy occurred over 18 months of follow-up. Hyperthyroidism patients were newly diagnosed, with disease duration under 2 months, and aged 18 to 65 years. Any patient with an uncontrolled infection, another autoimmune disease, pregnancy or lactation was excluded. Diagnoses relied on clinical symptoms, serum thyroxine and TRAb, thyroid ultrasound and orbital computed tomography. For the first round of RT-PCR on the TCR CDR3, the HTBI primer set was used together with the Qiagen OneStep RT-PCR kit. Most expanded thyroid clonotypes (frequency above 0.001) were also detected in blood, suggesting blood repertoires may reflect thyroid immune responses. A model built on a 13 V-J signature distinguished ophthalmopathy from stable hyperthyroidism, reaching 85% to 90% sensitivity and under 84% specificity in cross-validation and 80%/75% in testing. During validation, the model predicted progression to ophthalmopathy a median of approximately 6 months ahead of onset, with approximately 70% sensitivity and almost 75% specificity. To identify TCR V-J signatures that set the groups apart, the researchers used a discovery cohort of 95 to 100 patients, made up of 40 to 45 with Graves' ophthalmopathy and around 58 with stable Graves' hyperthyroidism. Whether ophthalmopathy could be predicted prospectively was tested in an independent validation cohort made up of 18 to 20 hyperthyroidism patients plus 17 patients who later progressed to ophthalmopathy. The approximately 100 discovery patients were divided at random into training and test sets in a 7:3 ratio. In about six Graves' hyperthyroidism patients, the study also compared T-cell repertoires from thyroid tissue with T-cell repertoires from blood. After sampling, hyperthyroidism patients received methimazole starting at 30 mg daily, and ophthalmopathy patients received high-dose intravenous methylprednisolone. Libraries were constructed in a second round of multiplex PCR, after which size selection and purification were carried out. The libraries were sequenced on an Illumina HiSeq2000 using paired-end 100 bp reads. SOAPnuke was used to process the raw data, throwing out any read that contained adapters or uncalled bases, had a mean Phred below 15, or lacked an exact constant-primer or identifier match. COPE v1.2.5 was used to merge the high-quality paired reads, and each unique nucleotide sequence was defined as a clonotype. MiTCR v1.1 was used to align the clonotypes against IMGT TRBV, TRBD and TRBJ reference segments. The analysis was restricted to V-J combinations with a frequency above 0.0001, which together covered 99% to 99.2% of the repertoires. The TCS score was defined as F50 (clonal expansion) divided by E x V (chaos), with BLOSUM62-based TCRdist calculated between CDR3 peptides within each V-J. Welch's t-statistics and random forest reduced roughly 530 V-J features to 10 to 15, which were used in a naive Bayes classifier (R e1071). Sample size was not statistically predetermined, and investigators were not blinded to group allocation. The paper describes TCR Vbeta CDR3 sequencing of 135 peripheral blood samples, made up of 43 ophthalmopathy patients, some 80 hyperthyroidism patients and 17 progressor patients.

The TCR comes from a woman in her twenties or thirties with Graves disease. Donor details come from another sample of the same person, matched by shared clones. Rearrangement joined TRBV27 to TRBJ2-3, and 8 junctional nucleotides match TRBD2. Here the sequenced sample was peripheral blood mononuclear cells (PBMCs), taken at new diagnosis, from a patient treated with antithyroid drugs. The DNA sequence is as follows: TGTGCCAGCAGTTTAGGACTAGCTAGCACAGATACGCAGTATTTT. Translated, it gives CASSLGLASTDTQYF.